This passage covers 10 T cell receptor beta chains from one sample sequenced in a study of T cells in Graves' hyperthyroidism and ophthalmopathy. Researchers amplified the TCR beta CDR3 regions from RNA transcripts. HTBI primers were used for first-round RT-PCR of the TCR CDR3. TCRdb ran MiXCR on the multiplex PCR reads and lists one entry per CDR3 protein. Of hundreds of thousands of distinct CDR3 sequences detected, 14% to 15% appear once; the ten largest clones hold 13%. Sequenced input: blood. The source of these receptors is a man aged 18 to 29 with Graves' ophthalmopathy.

V is TRBV27 and J is TRBJ1-4, with 8 bases matching TRBD1. This CDR3 comprises 12 residues. V shed 5 bases, J shed 10 bases, and the junction held 3 bases outside the gene matches. The germline V gene encodes CDR1 MNHEY and CDR2 SMNVEV (reference sequence). In nucleotides, the CDR3 is TGTGCCAGCAGTGAAGACAGGGGAAAACTGTTTTTT. It specifies CASSEDRGKLFF.

This clonotype was detected ten times or more. V and J are TRBV9 and TRBJ2-5; D is possibly TRBD1 or TRBD2 (5 bases each). Germline loops: CDR1 SGDLS, CDR2 YYNGEE. V was clipped by 0 bases and J by 4 bases, with 10 bases between them. CDR3 size: 14 residues. CDR3 sequence reads: CASSVDIGTETQYF. In DNA form, the CDR3 reads TGTGCCAGCAGCGTAGATATAGGGACAGAGACCCAGTACTTC.

This clonotype was seen many times. The V gene is TRBV5-1, the J gene TRBJ1-1; 10 bases are shared with TRBD1. J lost 1 base, V lost 4 bases, and 1 base had no gene match. Germline V gene sequence: CDR1 SGHRS, CDR2 YFSETQ. The length of the CDR3 is 14 residues. In nucleotides, the CDR3 is TGCGCCAGCAGCGGGACAGGGGCGAACACTGAAGCTTTCTTT. It encodes CASSGTGANTEAFF.

This chain uses TRBV19 with TRBJ1-1; D perhaps matches TRBD1 (5 bases). CDR1 and CDR2 from the germline V gene are LNHDA and SQIVND (reference sequence). This CDR3 is 12 amino acids long. Trimming stripped 6 bases from V and 6 bases from J, with 11 bases between. CDR3 amino acids: CASSQGAPEAFF. The CDR3, as DNA: TGTGCCAGTAGCCAAGGGGCTCCTGAAGCTTTCTTT.

This clonotype was observed at least ten times. This chain joins TRBV13 and TRBJ2-1; 11 bases align to TRBD2. The V gene end was trimmed by 5 bases and the J gene end by 8 bases; junction bases not matched to a gene: 11. The length of the CDR3 is 16 residues. Looked up from germline, CDR1 is PRHDT and CDR2 is FYEKMQ (reference sequence). The CDR3 nucleotides are TGTGCCAGCAGCCCACAGCGGCTAGCGGGGGGCGATGAGCAGTTCTTC. It is translated as CASSPQRLAGGDEQFF.

This clonotype was counted many times. The rearrangement joins TRBV4-1 to TRBJ2-7; no reliable D call. The CDR3 covers 14 residues. Germline lookup yields CDR1 MGHRA and CDR2 YSYEKL. The germline V and J ends were trimmed by 0 bases and 5 bases, with 11 bases remaining between them. In DNA, the CDR3 is TGCGCCAGCAGCCAAGATGCAACCCGCCACGAGCAGTACTTC. It is translated as CASSQDATRHEQYF.

This clonotype was detected only a few times. The chain has TRBV10-2 and TRBJ1-2; 8 bases are shared with TRBD1. The CDR3 length is 15 residues. Germline V CDR1 and CDR2: WSHSY, SAAADI. With V trimmed by 2 bases and J by 4 bases, 6 bases remained unmatched. This chain's CDR3 is CASSEDQGAVYGYTF. The CDR3 nucleotides read TGCGCCAGCAGTGAGGATCAGGGGGCTGTCTATGGCTACACCTTC.

This clonotype was detected ten times or more. This rearrangement joins TRBV6-1 to TRBJ2-7; the match to TRBD1 covers 9 bases. CDR1 and CDR2 (germline): MNHNS, SASEGT. Trimming removed 4 bases from V and 5 bases from J; junction bases left unmatched: 3. CDR3 length: 13 amino acids. In DNA, the CDR3 is TGTGCCAGCAGTGGGGACAGGGCAAACGAGCAGTACTTC. This encodes CASSGDRANEQYF.

Regarding this clonotype: A much larger clone lies a single base off, so this may be a read error. DNA for the CDR3: TGCGCCAGCGGCTCCGGGACAGGGAGGTCAGATACGCAGTATTTT. Translating gives CASGSGTGRSDTQYF. The chain is built from TRBV5-1 and TRBJ2-3; TRBD1 matches 9 bases. The CDR3 consists of 15 residues. J lost 4 bases, V lost 7 bases, and 10 bases had no gene match. Germline V gene sequence: CDR1 SGHRS, CDR2 YFSETQ.

This sequence joins TRBV20-1 and TRBJ2-5; 9 nucleotides line up with TRBD2. From germline, CDR1 is DFQATT and CDR2 SNEGSKA (reference sequence). There are 16 residues in the CDR3. V dropped 3 bases and J dropped 1; count of bases not matched to a gene: 9. The CDR3 DNA follows: TGCAGTGCTAGGCCTCTAGCGGGACAGCCCCAAGAGACCCAGTACTTC. This encodes CSARPLAGQPQETQYF.